This TCR beta chain was sequenced during a study of vaccination and CD4 T cells after COVID-19. This clonotype is labeled as medium-sized. What it binds is not known. The treatment: approximately 9-day PBMC culture with coronavirus spike peptide pools or control peptides (ViraFEST assay). CD4+ T-cell collection from the unexposed donor predated the COVID-19 pandemic (2011-2018). Oncomine TCR Beta short-read sequencing was applied to DNA from cultured CD4+ T cells. TCRdb re-called the PCR reads through MiXCR, storing one row per CDR3 protein. Found here are 6,500 to 7,500 distinct CDR3 sequences, approximately 52% of them singletons; the top ten hold about 25%. This CDR3 comprises 14 residues. Germline CDR1 is WNHNN and CDR2 is SYGVQD (reference sequence). V was cut by 2 bases and J by 2 bases, with 4 bases left in between.

Sequenced input: CD4+ T cells from blood, cultured in vitro. The receptor comes from a human donor in good health. The chain combines TRBV10-1 with TRBJ1-6; D is unresolved. CDR3 bases: TGCGCCAGCAGTGAGAGGGCCTATAATTCACCCCTCCACTTT. It translates to CASSERAYNSPLHF.